These 9 T cell receptor beta chains share one sample of origin, sequenced in a study of blood T cells in healthy people across ages. A second PCR, run for about 7 to 11 cycles, used a sample-barcoded 5' primer plus a J-beta primer mix. TCRdb re-called the 5' RACE reads with MiXCR, one entry per CDR3 protein. Of under 1,100,000 distinct CDR3 sequences detected, 25% appear once; the ten largest clones hold less than 0.75%. This sample was also put to use in a study of T cells of mothers and their children.

The source material was blood. The receptors were gathered from a girl aged 2-10 years in good health.

The chain carries TRBV27 and TRBJ2-1; 7 bases agree with TRBD1. The J call may be faulty, since TRBJ2-7 better matches the DNA end. CDR1 MNHEY and CDR2 SMNVEV come from the germline V gene (reference sequence). The CDR3 is 18 amino acids. CDR3 protein: CASSLVSMGQTQQYEQYF. In DNA form, the CDR3 reads TGTGCCAGCAGTTTAGTCTCCATGGGACAGACACAACAGTACGAGCAGTACTTC.

This clonotype was seen more than once but under ten times. The chain couples TRBV29-1 to TRBJ2-5, with D possibly being TRBD2 (5 bases). Trimming shortened V by 8 bases and J by 2 bases, and 15 bases separated the two germline ends. The CDR3 spans 13 residues. Germline-derived CDR1 and CDR2 are SQVTM and ANQGSEA. The CDR3 is CSQSGNNQETQYF. DNA for the CDR3: TGCAGCCAATCGGGGAACAATCAAGAGACCCAGTACTTC.

The gene calls are TRBV7-2 and TRBJ1-4; no reliable D call. Germline CDR1 and CDR2: SGHTA and FQGNSA. Between the trimmed V and J ends, which lost 3 bases and 5 bases, there was a span of 7 bases. The CDR3 spans 13 residues. The chain's CDR3 is CASSFGPNEKLFF. CDR3 sequence (DNA): TGTGCCAGCAGCTTTGGTCCAAATGAAAAACTGTTTTTT.

J is TRBJ1-1 and V is TRBV4-1, with TRBD1 as a possible D gene (5 bases). The V gene lost 0 bases and the J gene lost 6 bases, with 11 bases spanning the gap. Germline CDR1 and CDR2: MGHRA and YSYEKL. The length of the CDR3 is 14 residues. The CDR3 sequence: CASSQDTRQSEAFF. As DNA, the CDR3 is TGCGCCAGCAGCCAAGATACGAGACAGTCTGAAGCTTTCTTT.

The table lists this clonotype with a few counts. The chain links TRBV6-5 to TRBJ1-1; possibly TRBD1 for D (5 bases). Trimming took 4 bases from V and 4 from J, leaving 10 bases between them. CDR3 length equals 13 residues. CDR1 and CDR2 from the germline V gene are MNHEY and SVGAGI. For the CDR3, the DNA is TGTGCCAGCAGTTCCGCAGGGAGCACTGAAGCTTTCTTT. Its protein is CASSSAGSTEAFF.

The table lists this clonotype with a few counts. V usage is TRBV29-1 and J usage is TRBJ2-1, with 11 bases lining up with TRBD1. CDR1 SQVTM and CDR2 ANQGSEA come from the germline V gene. This CDR3 comprises 11 residues. V lost 7 bases to trimming and J lost 8 bases; unmatched junction nucleotides: 1. CDR3 nucleotide sequence: TGCAGCGGGGGACAGGGGGATGAGCAGTTCTTC. Its protein is CSGGQGDEQFF.

This clonotype was found a few times. The J gene is TRBJ1-1, the V gene TRBV29-1, with D tentatively TRBD1 (5 bases). V was trimmed by 4 bases and J by 1 base, leaving 13 bases between them. In germline, CDR1 is SQVTM, CDR2 ANQGSEA. This CDR3 has 14 residues. CDR3 region: CSVVPGLTNTEAFF. CDR3 nucleotides: TGCAGCGTTGTACCGGGACTTACGAACACTGAAGCTTTCTTT.

This clonotype was counted between two and nine times. This sequence joins TRBV24-1 and TRBJ1-2; 9 bases agree with TRBD1. V gave up 3 bases and J gave up 4 bases; unmatched junction bases: 5. Germline V CDR1 and CDR2: KGHDR, SFDVKD. The CDR3 is 15 residues long. In DNA form, the CDR3 reads TGTGCCACCAGTGATAGTGGACAGGGGAGCTATGGCTACACCTTC. It codes for CATSDSGQGSYGYTF.

J is TRBJ2-4 and V is TRBV4-2; weak D call: TRBD1 (6 bases). CDR3 size: 17 residues. The ends were cut back, 3 bases at V and 7 bases at J, with 22 bases in the middle. CDR1 is LGHNA, CDR2 YNFKEQ, per germline. The CDR3 protein is CASSHDPQGVLGNIQYF. The CDR3 DNA follows: TGTGCCAGCAGCCATGATCCACAGGGAGTACTTGGGAACATTCAGTACTTC.